These T cell receptor beta chains were read from a single sample in a study of T-cell memory formation after mild COVID-19. One entry per CDR3 protein results from TCRdb running MiXCR on the 5' RACE reads. Of some 340,000 distinct CDR3 sequences listed, 13% are singletons. The material sequenced was PBMCs or a T cell subset sorted from them (not recorded which). These receptors were obtained from a young man who had mild COVID-19 (a few samples of this study predate the infection). Cell type and time point are not known. Each CDR3 is given with its conserved first and last residue. The order of the fields is D gene, V gene, J gene, clone size, CDR3 DNA, CDR3 protein. The D gene is left open where the match is weak. Rows give clone size only sometimes, using once, few, many, or a class for an expanded clone.

.	TRBV18	TRBJ1-6	.	TGTGCCAGCTCAGGGGTATCGAATTCACCCCTCCACTTT	CASSGVSNSPLHF
.	TRBV3-1	TRBJ2-3	few	TGTGCCAGCAGCCAAGTGCTTCAGCTTGGGCCAGATACGCAGTATTTT	CASSQVLQLGPDTQYF
TRBD1	TRBV6-1	TRBJ1-5	once	TGTGCCAGCAGTGACGGACAGGGGTCTCCCTATAGCAATCAGCCCCAGCATTTT	CASSDGQGSPYSNQPQHF
.	TRBV7-2	TRBJ2-1	many	TGTGCCAGCAGCACACAGGGTTCCAATGAGCAGTTCTTC	CASSTQGSNEQFF
.	TRBV5-1	TRBJ2-2	.	TGCGCCAGCAGCTTAAGTGTGGAGGGGGAGCTGTTTTTT	CASSLSVEGELFF
.	TRBV7-9	TRBJ1-4	many	TGTGCCAGCAGCTTCGGGGGCAATGAAAAACTGTTTTTT	CASSFGGNEKLFF
.	TRBV3-1	TRBJ2-2	few	TGTGCCAGCAGCCAAGTCGAACAGTCGAACACCGGGGAGCTGTTTTTT	CASSQVEQSNTGELFF
.	TRBV5-4	TRBJ2-5	.	TGTGCCAGCAGCATTGCCCGGGGCGGTTTCCAAGAGACCCAGTACTTC	CASSIARGGFQETQYF
.	TRBV4-2	TRBJ2-7	.	TGTGCCAGCAGCCCGACTCAGGGAAGCTACGAGCAGTACTTC	CASSPTQGSYEQYF
TRBD2	TRBV5-1	TRBJ2-3	.	TGCGCCAGCAGCCCTATTAGCGGGGGAGCAGATACGCAGTATTTT	CASSPISGGADTQYF
.	TRBV27	TRBJ2-6	many	TGTGCCAGCAGCACCCGTGGGGCCAACGTCCTGACTTTC	CASSTRGANVLTF
.	TRBV4-3	TRBJ1-1	.	TGCGCCAGCAGCCATACCGGGACCGAAGGCACTGAAGCTTTCTTT	CASSHTGTEGTEAFF
.	TRBV20-1	TRBJ2-3	.	TGCAGTGCTATTGCGGCGGAGGAGATCACAGATACGCAGTATTTT	CSAIAAEEITDTQYF
.	TRBV5-6	TRBJ2-1	many	TGTGCCAGCAGCTTGGTGGGGGGGGCGTACAATGAGCAGTTCTTC	CASSLVGGAYNEQFF
.	TRBV20-1	TRBJ2-1	many	TGCAGTGCTCGAAGCTACAATGAGCAGTTCTTC	CSARSYNEQFF
.	TRBV5-1	TRBJ2-3	.	TGCGCCAGCAGCTTGGAGCGGAGGGGAACAGATACGCAGTATTTT	CASSLERRGTDTQYF
TRBD2	TRBV10-2	TRBJ2-7	few	TGCGCCAGCTCTAGCGGGGGGGCTAGTAAGTACGAGCAGTACTTC	CASSSGGASKYEQYF
TRBD2	TRBV29-1	TRBJ2-3	.	TGCAGCGTTGACGGGACTAGCGGGGGTAGCACAGATACGCAGTATTTT	CSVDGTSGGSTDTQYF
.	TRBV6-5	TRBJ2-7	.	TGTGCCAGCAAGAGAGGGACCGCTAGTGACGAGCAGTACTTC	CASKRGTASDEQYF
.	TRBV6-5	TRBJ1-1	.	TGTGCCAGCAGTTACTCCGACGCGGTTGGCACTGAAGCTTTCTTT	CASSYSDAVGTEAFF
TRBD2	TRBV7-2	TRBJ2-5	few	TGTGCCAGCAGCCGTGGACTAGCGGGGGGGACCCAGTACTTC	CASSRGLAGGTQYF
.	TRBV7-2	TRBJ1-4	few	TGTGCCAGCAGTCCCGGGAGAGTTAATGAAAAACTGTTTTTT	CASSPGRVNEKLFF
TRBD1	TRBV12-3/TRBV12-4	TRBJ2-2	.	TGTGCCAGCAGGCATGACAGGGAAGGGTACGGGGAGCTGTTTTTT	CASRHDREGYGELFF
.	TRBV7-2	TRBJ2-2	.	TGTGCCAGCAGCGGTCCCGGGCGCACGAACACCGGGGAGCTGTTTTTT	CASSGPGRTNTGELFF
.	TRBV15	TRBJ2-7	.	TGTGCCACCAGCAGAGATCGGGGCGCCTACGAGCAGTACTTC	CATSRDRGAYEQYF
.	TRBV27	TRBJ2-7	many	TGTGCCAGCAGTCCCACACAGGTCTCCTACGAGCAGTACTTC	CASSPTQVSYEQYF
TRBD1	TRBV7-6	TRBJ2-2	many	TGTGCCAGCAGCTTAGCGTTCCCGGGACAGGGCTGGGGGACCGGGGAGCTGTTTTTT	CASSLAFPGQGWGTGELFF
TRBD2	TRBV7-3	TRBJ2-3	few	TGTGCCAGCAGTTCTCTCGAACTAGCGGGGATCACAGATACGCAGTATTTT	CASSSLELAGITDTQYF
.	TRBV24-1	TRBJ1-3	few	TGTGCCACCAGTGATAGATGGAACACCATATATTTT	CATSDRWNTIYF
TRBD1	TRBV5-4	TRBJ1-4	.	TGTGCCAGCAGCTCTAGACGACAGGGGAGGGGTGAAAAACTGTTTTTT	CASSSRRQGRGEKLFF
TRBD1	TRBV5-1	TRBJ1-1	few	TGCGCCAGCAGCGAGACAGGGGAGAACACTGAAGCTTTCTTT	CASSETGENTEAFF
.	TRBV27	TRBJ1-2	.	TGTGCCAGCAGAGTCACAGCGATGAACTATGGCTACACCTTC	CASRVTAMNYGYTF
TRBD2	TRBV7-2	TRBJ2-3	.	TGTGCCAGCAGCGAAAAAAGCGGGAGAAGTAGCACAGATACGCAGTATTTT	CASSEKSGRSSTDTQYF
.	TRBV7-2	TRBJ1-1	few	TGTGCCAGCAGCCTCACCCAGGGGTTGAACACTGAAGCTTTCTTT	CASSLTQGLNTEAFF
.	TRBV10-3	TRBJ2-4	few	TGTGCACTCACCCCCTTTGGGGAGCGAGACATTCAGTACTTC	CALTPFGERDIQYF
TRBD2	TRBV10-2	TRBJ2-3	.	TGCGCCAGCACAGAACTAGCGGGGGCTGATACGCAGTATTTT	CASTELAGADTQYF
TRBD1	TRBV5-1	TRBJ2-3	.	TGCGCCAGCCAGACAGGGGGGAACACAGATACGCAGTATTTT	CASQTGGNTDTQYF
.	TRBV3-1	TRBJ1-2	.	TGTGCCAGCAGCCAAGATAAAGGGACATATGGCTACACCTTC	CASSQDKGTYGYTF
.	TRBV27	TRBJ1-6	many	TGTGCCAGCAGCCAGAGCCTGTCAGCTAATTCACCCCTCCACTTT	CASSQSLSANSPLHF
.	TRBV7-9	TRBJ2-2	many	TGTGCCAGCAGCCTAGGCCAACAGGCGAGGACCGGGGAGCTGTTTTTT	CASSLGQQARTGELFF